These 16 T cell receptor beta chains came from one sample sequenced in a study of cytomegalovirus exposure and HLA in healthy donors. PCR employed 60 Vbeta and 13 Jbeta primers. The method was immunoSEQ multiplex PCR; TCRdb's version includes in-frame clones alone and lacks a portion of them. The profile shows over 90,000 clones, around 68% of them singletons. The source material was PBMCs. These receptors were collected from a human donor in good health.

J is TRBJ2-7 and V is TRBV15, with D maybe TRBD2 (6 bases). Trimming removed 1 base at V and 0 bases at J, with 13 bases between. The length of the CDR3 is 16 residues. Germline CDR1 reads LNHNV; CDR2 reads YYDKDF (reference sequence). The CDR3, as DNA: TGTGCCACCAGCAGAGTACACGGCGGGACCTCCTACGAGCAGTACTTC. It is translated as CATSRVHGGTSYEQYF.

The chain is built from TRBV30 and TRBJ2-5; 9 positions agree with TRBD1. Per germline, CDR1 GTSNPN and CDR2 SVGIG (reference sequence). V lost 7 bases, J lost 6 bases, and 9 bases stayed unmatched. CDR3 length: 13 residues. The CDR3 loop is CAFADRGAKTQYF. Written as DNA, the CDR3 is TGTGCCTTCGCGGACAGGGGCGCGAAGACCCAGTACTTC. Together with reference TRBV30 and TRBJ2-5, the CDR3 gives the full variable domain: SQTIHQWPATLVQPVGSPLSLECTVEGTSNPNLYWYRQAAGRGLQLLFYSVGIGQISSEVPQNLSASRPQDRQFILSSKKLLLSDSGFYLCAFADRGAKTQYFGPGTRLLVL.

The rearrangement uses TRBV6-5 and TRBJ1-2; D gene unclear. CDR1 is MNHEY, CDR2 SVGAGI, per germline. V lost 6 bases and J lost 3, with 11 bases in between. This CDR3 spans 13 amino acids. CDR3 region: CASSSDEDYGYTF. CDR3 DNA sequence: TGTGCCAGCAGCTCCGACGAGGACTATGGCTACACCTTC.

This clone was detected a few times. The rearrangement links TRBV30 to TRBJ2-1; D remains unclear. The germline gives CDR1 GTSNPN, CDR2 SVGIG (reference sequence). V was pared by 0 bases and J by 4 bases, with 4 bases between. The CDR3 runs to 12 residues. CDR3 sequence (DNA): TGTGCCTGGAGTGTTTCGTACAATGAGCAGTTCTTC. Its translation: CAWSVSYNEQFF.

This clone was seen only a few times. The chain recombines TRBV2 with TRBJ2-7; 7 bases align to TRBD2. CDR3 length: 13 residues. V trimming: 7 bases; J trimming: 6 bases; junction bases outside the gene matches: 9. CDR1 is SNHLY, CDR2 FYNNEI, per germline. The CDR3 spells CASNGAGAVEQYF. In nucleotides, the CDR3 is TGTGCCAGCAACGGGGCGGGAGCGGTCGAGCAGTACTTC.

The V and J genes are TRBV6-5 and TRBJ2-2; D remains unclear. Trimming stripped 6 bases from V and 0 bases from J, with 8 bases between. The CDR3 totals 14 residues. Germline-derived CDR1 and CDR2 are MNHEY and SVGAGI. The CDR3: CASRQIPNTGELFF. For the CDR3, the DNA is TGTGCCAGCAGACAGATTCCGAACACCGGGGAGCTGTTTTTT.

The CDR3, as DNA: TGTGCATACAGAGAATTGACTAGCTACAATGAGCAGTTCTTC. This codes for CAYRELTSYNEQFF. The genes are TRBV30 and TRBJ2-1; tentatively, D is TRBD2 (6 bases). CDR3 length: 14 residues. CDR1 and CDR2 from the germline V gene are GTSNPN and SVGIG (reference sequence).

J is TRBJ2-2 and V is TRBV30; D uncertain. There are 13 residues in the CDR3. Trimming shortened V by 0 bases and J by 6 bases, and 8 bases separated the two germline ends. The V gene's germline CDR1 is GTSNPN and CDR2 SVGIG (reference sequence). The CDR3 DNA follows: TGTGCCTGGAGTGTACTTACCCCCGGGGAGCTGTTTTTT. Translation gives CAWSVLTPGELFF.

The V and J genes are TRBV5-1 and TRBJ2-5; TRBD2 matches at 12 bases. Losses at the gene ends were 2 bases for V and 4 bases for J; bases not matched to a gene: 6. The CDR3 has 16 amino acids. The V gene's germline CDR1 is SGHRS and CDR2 YFSETQ. The CDR3 spells CASSFSPGLAGETQYF. The CDR3 nucleotides read TGCGCCAGCAGCTTCTCTCCGGGACTAGCGGGAGAGACCCAGTACTTC.

The CDR3 loop is CASSQFPGGGGKLFF. The CDR3 nucleotides are TGCGCCAGCAGTCAATTTCCCGGGGGAGGGGGGAAACTGTTTTTT. The rearrangement uses TRBV23-1 and TRBJ1-4, with D possibly being TRBD1 (6 bases). TRBV23-1 is flagged as an ORF with uncertain function. The CDR3 loop spans 15 amino acids. V was clipped by 1 base and J by 11 bases, with 17 bases between them.

The chain employs TRBV15 and TRBJ2-1; weak D call: TRBD1 (6 bases). Germline CDR1 LNHNV, CDR2 YYDKDF (reference sequence). The CDR3 is made up of 15 amino acids. The germline V and J ends were trimmed by 3 bases and 2 bases, with 11 bases remaining between them. CDR3 amino acids: CATSSPQGTYNEQFF. The CDR3, as DNA: TGTGCCACCAGCAGCCCCCAGGGGACCTACAATGAGCAGTTCTTC.

The gene calls are TRBV2 and TRBJ1-4; 9 bases match TRBD1. V lost 6 bases and J lost 6; bases outside the gene matches: 5. Germline V gene data show CDR1 as SNHLY and CDR2 as FYNNEI. The CDR3 has 14 amino acids. The CDR3, as DNA: TGTGCCAGCAGCTATGACAGGGGGTATGAAAAACTGTTTTTT. It yields the protein CASSYDRGYEKLFF. The whole variable domain, filled in from reference TRBV2 and TRBJ1-4, reads EPEVTQTPSHQVTQMGQEVILRCVPISNHLYFYWYRQILGQKVEFLVSFYNNEISEKSEIFDDQFSVERPDGSNFTLKIRSTKLEDSAMYFCASSYDRGYEKLFFGSGTQLSVL.

This clone was detected only a few times. The rearrangement links TRBV6-1 to TRBJ2-3; possible D gene TRBD2, 5 bases. Germline V gene data show CDR1 as MNHNS and CDR2 as SASEGT. V lost 1 base, J lost 1 base, and 12 bases lay in between. The CDR3 has 16 residues. CDR3 sequence (DNA): TGTGCCAGCAGTGAAGGCTCGGGGATCGGCACAGATACGCAGTATTTT. It translates to CASSEGSGIGTDTQYF.

In its sample, this clone was seen a few times. The DNA of the CDR3 is TGTGCCAGCTCACTCCTCGGTTCGGAAAACATTCAGTACTTC. Translating it yields CASSLLGSENIQYF. V usage is TRBV18 and J usage is TRBJ2-4; unclear D gene. Trimming shortened V by 4 bases and J by 5 bases, and 12 bases separated the two germline ends. Germline lookup yields CDR1 KGHSH and CDR2 LQKENI. CDR3 length equals 14 residues.

This clone has just a few counts. An end of the junction differs from the germline gene, which may be a read error. The chain is built from TRBV7-9 and TRBJ1-2; 8 bases line up with TRBD1. Germline CDR1 is SEHNR and CDR2 is FQNEAQ (reference sequence). The CDR3 consists of 12 residues. In nucleotides, the CDR3 is TGTTCCAGCAGCCGGACAGGGAGTGGCTACACCTTC. Residues: CSSSRTGSGYTF.

This chain joins TRBV6-6 and TRBJ2-7; perhaps TRBD1 as D (6 bases). Looked up from germline, CDR1 is MNHNY and CDR2 is SVGAGI (reference sequence). This CDR3 has 14 amino acids. The V gene lost 5 bases and the J gene lost 4 bases, with 15 bases spanning the gap. The DNA of the CDR3 is TGTGCCAGCAGTGACAAAGGACAGACTTACGAGCAGTACTTC. Translation: CASSDKGQTYEQYF.